This T cell receptor (beta chain) was identified during a study of siplizumab effects on memory and regulatory T cells. In germline, CDR1 is LNHDA, CDR2 SQIVND (reference sequence). V dropped 6 bases and J dropped 1 base, with 16 bases sitting between them. The CDR3 extends over 16 amino acids. TCRdb keeps only in-frame clones here, not all; method: immunoSEQ multiplex PCR. The table includes about 110,000 clones, under 95% detected once. The source is a human donor in good health. This sequence joins TRBV19 and TRBJ1-5; TRBD1 might be the D (6 bases). The material sequenced was Tregs sorted from blood. In DNA, the CDR3 is TGTGCCAGTAGGGGACAAATAGCGGGAAGCAATCAGCCCCAGCATTTT. It encodes CASRGQIAGSNQPQHF.